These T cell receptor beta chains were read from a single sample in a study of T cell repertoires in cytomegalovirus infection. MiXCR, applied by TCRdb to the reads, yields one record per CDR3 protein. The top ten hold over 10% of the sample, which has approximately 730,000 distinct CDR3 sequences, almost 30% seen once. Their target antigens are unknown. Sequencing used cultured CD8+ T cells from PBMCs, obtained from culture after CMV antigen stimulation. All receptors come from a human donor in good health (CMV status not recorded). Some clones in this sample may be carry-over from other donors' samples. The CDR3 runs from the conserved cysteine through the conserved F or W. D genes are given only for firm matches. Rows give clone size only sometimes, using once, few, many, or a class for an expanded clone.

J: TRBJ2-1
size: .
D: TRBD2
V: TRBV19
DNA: TGTGCCAGTAGTATAGAAGCGGGGGTCTCCTACAATGAGCAGTTCTTC
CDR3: CASSIEAGVSYNEQFF

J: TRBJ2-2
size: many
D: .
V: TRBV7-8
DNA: TGTGCCAGCAGCCTATTCACTCTTGGAGGGGCGATCACCGGGGAGCTGTTTTTT
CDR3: CASSLFTLGGAITGELFF

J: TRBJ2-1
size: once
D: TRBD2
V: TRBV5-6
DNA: TGTGCCAGCAGCTTTAGCGGGCCAGGGAATGAGCAGTTCTTC
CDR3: CASSFSGPGNEQFF

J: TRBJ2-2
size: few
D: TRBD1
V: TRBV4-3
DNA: TGCGCCAGCAGCCAGGACCGGGACAGGGGCACCGGGGAGCTGTTTTTT
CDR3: CASSQDRDRGTGELFF

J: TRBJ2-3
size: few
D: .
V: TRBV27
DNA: TGTGCCAGCAGTTTAGGACCGAGTAGCACAGATACGCAGTATTTT
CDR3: CASSLGPSSTDTQYF

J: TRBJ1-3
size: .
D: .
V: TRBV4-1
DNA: TGTGCCAGCAGACCCGGGGGGTTGGGGATCGGAAACACCATATATTTT
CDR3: CASRPGGLGIGNTIYF

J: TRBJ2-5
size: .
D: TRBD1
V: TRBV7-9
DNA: TGTGCCAGCAGTAAAGATGGGACAGCCCTCCAAGAGACCCAGTACTTC
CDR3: CASSKDGTALQETQYF

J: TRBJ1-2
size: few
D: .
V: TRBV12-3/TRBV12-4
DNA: TGTGCCAGCAGCCCGGGACCCTCACCTATTAATGGCTACACCTTC
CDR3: CASSPGPSPINGYTF

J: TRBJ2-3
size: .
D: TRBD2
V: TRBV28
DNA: TGTGCCAGCAGTTTATCGGGTAGCGGGGGCACAGATACGCAGTATTTT
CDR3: CASSLSGSGGTDTQYF

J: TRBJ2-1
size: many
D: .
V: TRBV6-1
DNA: TGTGCCAGCAGGCCGACCCGGGGCACTGAGCAGTTCTTC
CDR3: CASRPTRGTEQFF

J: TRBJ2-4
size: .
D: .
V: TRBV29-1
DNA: TGCAGCGTTGAAAGCCCTTTCAATGCCAAAAACATTCAGTACTTC
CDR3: CSVESPFNAKNIQYF

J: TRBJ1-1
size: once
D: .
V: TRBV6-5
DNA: TGTGCCAGCAGTTGGGATACAGAGAACACTGAAGCTTTCTTT
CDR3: CASSWDTENTEAFF

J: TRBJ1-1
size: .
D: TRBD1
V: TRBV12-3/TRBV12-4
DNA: TGTGCCAGCAGTTACGGGACAGCCGGAAAGAGCACTGAAGCTTTCTTT
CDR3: CASSYGTAGKSTEAFF

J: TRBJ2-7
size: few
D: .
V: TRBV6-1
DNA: TGTGCCAGCAGTCACCTTATGGAGACCTACGAGCAGTACTTC
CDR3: CASSHLMETYEQYF

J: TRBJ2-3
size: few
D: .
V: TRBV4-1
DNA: TGCGCCAGCTCCCAGAGGGGGGGGGGCCAACATACGCAGTATTTT
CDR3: CASSQRGGGQHTQYF

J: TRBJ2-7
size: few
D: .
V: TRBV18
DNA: TGTGCCAGCTCACCAAACGGGTACGAGCAGTACTTC
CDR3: CASSPNGYEQYF

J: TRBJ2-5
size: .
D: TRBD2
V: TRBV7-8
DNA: TGTGCCAGCAGCTTTAAGCGGGGGGGCCGAGAGACCCAGTACTTC
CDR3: CASSFKRGGRETQYF

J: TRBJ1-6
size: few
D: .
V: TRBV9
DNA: TGTGCCAGCAGCGAGGCAGGGGTTAATTCACCCCTCCACTTT
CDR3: CASSEAGVNSPLHF

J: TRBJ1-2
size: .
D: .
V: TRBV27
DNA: TGTGCCAGCAGTTTAGACGGTGTTGGGGGTACCTATGGCTACACCTTC
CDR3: CASSLDGVGGTYGYTF

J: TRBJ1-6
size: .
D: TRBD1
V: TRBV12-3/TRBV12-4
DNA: TGTGCCAGCAGCCACCAGGGGGTACTTAATTCACCCCTCCACTTT
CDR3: CASSHQGVLNSPLHF

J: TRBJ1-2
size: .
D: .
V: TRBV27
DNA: TGTGCCAGCAGTGGAGGGGGGGACTTCGGCTACACCTTC
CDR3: CASSGGGDFGYTF

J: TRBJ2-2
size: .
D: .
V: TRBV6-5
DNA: TGTGCCAGCAGTTTCGAGCCGACCGGGGAGCTGTTTTTT
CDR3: CASSFEPTGELFF

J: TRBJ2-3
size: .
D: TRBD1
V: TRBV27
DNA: TGTGCCAGCAGTCCCCAGGGACAGAAGACAGATACGCAGTATTTT
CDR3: CASSPQGQKTDTQYF